These 30 T cell receptor beta chains came from one sample sequenced in a study of shared clonotypes between healthy human individuals. Only in-frame clones appear in the TCRdb table, and some are missing; sequencing was by immunoSEQ multiplex PCR. The top ten clones hold roughly 0.13% of a sample with roughly 2.4 million clones, almost 96% of them seen once. The sample consisted of naive CD4+ T cells sorted from blood. Subset specified: CD45RA+ positively selected. The source is a man between 18 and 35 years old in good health.

The chain recombines TRBV6-6 with TRBJ1-2; weak D call: TRBD1 (6 bases). The CDR3 totals 14 residues. V lost 7 bases to trimming and J lost 4 bases, with 16 bases between them. Germline V CDR1 and CDR2: MNHNY, SVGAGI (reference sequence). The CDR3 region has the DNA TGTGCCAGCACTCAGTCGGGGGGGGCCTATGGCTACACCTTC. Its translation: CASTQSGGAYGYTF.

V and J are TRBV2 and TRBJ2-7; TRBD1 might be the D (6 bases). Trimming removed 4 bases at V and 6 bases at J, with 13 bases between. Germline lookup yields CDR1 SNHLY and CDR2 FYNNEI. The CDR3 is 13 residues long. CDR3 sequence: CASSVQGSSEQYF. The DNA of the CDR3 is TGTGCCAGCAGTGTTCAGGGGTCGAGCGAGCAGTACTTC.

This CDR3 is CASSFLGRGTYNEQFF. For the CDR3, the DNA is TGCGCCAGCAGCTTTTTAGGGAGGGGGACCTACAATGAGCAGTTCTTC. The chain employs TRBV5-1 and TRBJ2-1, with D possibly being TRBD2 (7 bases). The V gene lost 2 bases and the J gene lost 2 bases, with 14 bases spanning the gap. The CDR3 runs 16 residues. The germline CDR1 and CDR2 sequences are SGHRS and YFSETQ.

The chain employs TRBV30 and TRBJ1-5; the D is unclear. Trimming left V 4 bases short and J 0 bases short, with 7 bases between. The V gene's germline CDR1 is GTSNPN and CDR2 SVGIG (reference sequence). The CDR3 is 13 amino acids. The CDR3 DNA reads TGTGCCTGGAACCCAGATAGCAATCAGCCCCAGCATTTT. This translates into CAWNPDSNQPQHF.

J is TRBJ1-5 and V is TRBV28; D not certain. This CDR3 contains 16 residues. The V and J ends lost 6 bases and 0 bases respectively, with 15 bases between them. In germline, CDR1 is MDHEN, CDR2 SYDVKM. CDR3 loop: CASSLGRDYSNQPQHF. The CDR3 DNA follows: TGTGCCAGCAGCCTCGGACGGGATTATAGCAATCAGCCCCAGCATTTT.

V usage is TRBV7-8 and J usage is TRBJ1-1; a weak D match, TRBD1 (5 bases). Trimming took 1 base from V and 6 from J, leaving 15 bases between them. Germline CDR1 and CDR2: SGHVS and FQNEAQ. The CDR3 consists of 15 residues. CDR3 in amino acids: CASSLDRGRTPEAFF. CDR3 bases: TGTGCCAGCAGCTTAGATCGGGGGAGAACGCCTGAAGCTTTCTTT.

The rearrangement links TRBV5-1 to TRBJ2-3; 8 positions agree with TRBD2. The CDR3 consists of 16 residues. The ends lost 4 bases at V and 5 bases at J; junction bases unmatched: 12. Germline V gives CDR1 SGHRS, CDR2 YFSETQ. The CDR3 nucleotides are TGCGCCAGCAGCCCGGTGACTAGCGTGACGGGAGATACGCAGTATTTT. Protein sequence: CASSPVTSVTGDTQYF. The whole variable domain, remainder taken from reference TRBV5-1 and TRBJ2-3, is KAGVTQTPRYLIKTRGQQVTLSCSPISGHRSVSWYQQTPGQGLQFLFEYFSETQRNKGNFPGRFSGRQFSNSRSEMNVSTLELGDSALYLCASSPVTSVTGDTQYFGPGTRLTVL.

The J gene is TRBJ1-5, the V gene TRBV27; tentative D call: TRBD1 (6 bases). V shed 5 bases and J shed 12 bases, with 17 bases lying between them. The CDR3 runs 13 residues. Germline-derived CDR1 and CDR2 are MNHEY and SMNVEV (reference sequence). The CDR3 is CASSRAGALGQHF. DNA of the CDR3: TGTGCCAGCAGTCGGGCAGGGGCTTTAGGCCAGCATTTT.

This clone showed up just a few times. Other nucleotide sequences from this sample produce the same CDR3. This chain uses TRBV27 with TRBJ1-1; no reliable D call. The CDR3 length is 13 residues. Germline V gene lookup returns CDR1 MNHEY and CDR2 SMNVEV (reference sequence). The V and J ends lost 1 base and 1 base respectively, with 4 bases between them. The CDR3 loop reads CASSLYRNTEAFF. The CDR3 nucleotides read TGTGCCAGCAGTTTATACAGGAACACTGAAGCTTTCTTT.

J is TRBJ1-2 and V is TRBV4-2; D is undetermined. The CDR3 length is 16 residues. Germline V gene lookup returns CDR1 LGHNA and CDR2 YNFKEQ. The V end was cut by 4 bases, the J end by 1 base, with 16 bases between. The CDR3 reads CASSLEGGENNYGYTF. CDR3 coding DNA: TGTGCCAGCAGCCTGGAGGGTGGGGAGAATAACTATGGCTACACCTTC.

The chain joins TRBV4-1 to TRBJ2-7, with TRBD1 matching over 7 bases. The V gene's germline CDR1 is MGHRA and CDR2 YSYEKL. CDR3 length: 15 residues. Trimming cost V 3 bases and J 2 bases; bases outside gene matches: 7. The CDR3 protein is CASSQPQGYAYEQYF. CDR3 nucleotide sequence: TGCGCCAGCAGCCAGCCACAGGGGTATGCCTACGAGCAGTACTTC.

CDR3 nucleotides: TGTGCCAGCAGCTCCGGGACTAGCGGGGGGGCATACCAAGAGACCCAGTACTTC. Translation gives CASSSGTSGGAYQETQYF. The chain recombines TRBV5-4 with TRBJ2-5, with 16 bases lining up with TRBD2. Germline V gives CDR1 SGHNT, CDR2 YYREEE (reference sequence). V was pared by 3 bases and J by 0 bases, with 5 bases of the junction left unmatched. The CDR3 consists of 18 residues.

This chain links TRBV5-6 with TRBJ1-2, with D tentatively TRBD1 (5 bases). The V end lost 4 bases, the J end lost 5 bases, and 18 bases lay between the germline ends. CDR1 and CDR2 (germline): SGHDT, YYEEEE. This CDR3 is built from 15 residues. The CDR3 protein is CASSGLGAGKYGYTF. In nucleotides, the CDR3 is TGTGCCAGCAGCGGGCTTGGTGCAGGGAAATATGGCTACACCTTC.

The V and J genes are TRBV5-6 and TRBJ2-7, with D possibly TRBD1 on 5 matching bases. Germline loops: CDR1 SGHDT, CDR2 YYEEEE. The length of the CDR3 is 15 residues. V dropped 2 bases and J dropped 2 bases, with 14 bases sitting between them. The CDR3 loop reads CASSFGRLGAYEQYF. DNA for the CDR3: TGTGCCAGCAGCTTCGGACGATTAGGGGCCTACGAGCAGTACTTC.

Written as DNA, the CDR3 is TGTGCCAGCAGCTTATACAGGGCCACTGAAGCTTTCTTT. Amino acids: CASSLYRATEAFF. The rearrangement links TRBV7-2 to TRBJ1-1, with D perhaps matching TRBD1 (6 bases). The CDR3 has 13 residues. Trimming removed 2 bases at V and 4 bases at J, with 8 bases between. Germline loops: CDR1 SGHTA, CDR2 FQGNSA.

A word on this clone: At one end the junction does not follow the germline gene, possibly because of a read error. In DNA, the CDR3 is TGTGCCAGCAGTCCCCACGATACCGGGACCCTGCTATTT. This sequence encodes CASSPHDTGTLLF. V gene TRBV27 combines with J gene TRBJ1-3; weak D call: TRBD1 (5 bases). Germline-derived CDR1 and CDR2 are MNHEY and SMNVEV (reference sequence). This CDR3 has 13 residues.

The rearrangement links TRBV5-5 to TRBJ2-7, with 9 bases identical to TRBD1. V shed 3 bases, J shed 6 bases, and the junction held 7 bases outside the gene matches. The germline CDR1 and CDR2 sequences are SGHKS and YYEKEE (reference sequence). CDR3 length: 14 amino acids. The CDR3 here is CASSYPGTGTEQYF. As DNA, the CDR3 is TGTGCCAGCAGCTACCCCGGGACAGGGACCGAGCAGTACTTC.

The genes are TRBV5-6 and TRBJ1-1; D is ambiguous. The CDR3 contains 13 residues. The V gene's germline CDR1 is SGHDT and CDR2 YYEEEE. V dropped 5 bases and J dropped 2 bases, with 10 bases sitting between them. This chain's CDR3 is CASRNGLNTEAFF. The CDR3 DNA sequence: TGTGCCAGCAGAAACGGACTAAACACTGAAGCTTTCTTT. The complete variable domain, with remaining parts taken from reference TRBV5-6 and TRBJ1-1, reads DAGVTQSPTHLIKTRGQQVTLRCSPKSGHDTVSWYQQALGQGPQFIFQYYEEEERQRGNFPDRFSGHQFPNYSSELNVNALLLGDSALYLCASRNGLNTEAFFGQGTRLTVV.

The chain recombines TRBV7-9 with TRBJ2-7, with D hard to call. V lost 3 bases and J lost 3, with 9 bases in between. This CDR3 has 13 amino acids. Germline V gene lookup returns CDR1 SEHNR and CDR2 FQNEAQ (reference sequence). The CDR3, as DNA: TGTGCCAGCAGCTTTGCGGCTTTCTACGAGCAGTACTTC. It encodes CASSFAAFYEQYF. Combining the CDR3 with reference TRBV7-9 and TRBJ2-7 gives the whole variable domain DTGVSQNPRHKITKRGQNVTFRCDPISEHNRLYWYRQTLGQGPEFLTYFQNEAQLEKSRLLSDRFSAERPKGSFSTLEIQRTEQGDSAMYLCASSFAAFYEQYFGPGTRLTVT.

This clone has just one count. CDR3 sequence reads: CASSSRGSGELFF. CDR3 in DNA: TGTGCCAGCAGCTCGAGGGGCTCCGGGGAGCTGTTTTTT. The chain recombines TRBV6-5 with TRBJ2-2; perhaps D is TRBD1 or TRBD2 (5 bases each). Trimming shortened V by 6 bases and J by 6 bases, and 11 bases separated the two germline ends. Germline CDR1 and CDR2: MNHEY and SVGAGI. The CDR3 extends over 13 amino acids.

V is TRBV25-1 and J is TRBJ2-1; D call uncertain. CDR1 and CDR2 (germline): MGHDK, SYGVNS. The V end lost 4 bases, the J end lost 0 bases, and 10 bases lay between the germline ends. CDR3 length equals 15 residues. This CDR3 is CASSGRYSSYNEQFF. CDR3 DNA: TGTGCCAGCAGTGGGCGGTACAGCTCCTACAATGAGCAGTTCTTC.

The V call is TRBV7-6, the J call TRBJ1-3; no clear D gene. CDR1 is SGHVS, CDR2 FNYEAQ, per germline. V lost 1 base to trimming and J lost 0 bases, with 7 bases between them. The CDR3 covers 15 residues. The CDR3: CASSLGSDSGNTIYF. In nucleotides, the CDR3 is TGTGCCAGCAGCTTAGGATCTGACTCTGGAAACACCATATATTTT. Full variable domain (outside the CDR3, taken from reference TRBV7-6 and TRBJ1-3): GAGVSQSPRYKVTKRGQDVALRCDPISGHVSLYWYRQALGQGPEFLTYFNYEAQQDKSGLPNDRFSAERPEGSISTLTIQRTEQRDSAMYRCASSLGSDSGNTIYFGEGSWLTVV.

V is TRBV7-2 and J is TRBJ1-4; D may be TRBD1 (6 bases). The CDR3 length is 16 residues. From germline, CDR1 is SGHTA and CDR2 FQGNSA. Trimming took off 0 bases at V and 7 bases at J, with 15 bases between the two ends. CDR3: CASSLARGVYGEKLFF. CDR3 nucleotides: TGTGCCAGCAGCTTAGCTAGGGGGGTCTACGGTGAAAAACTGTTTTTT.

This chain joins TRBV5-4 and TRBJ1-4; D remains unclear. Germline V lookup: CDR1 SGHNT, CDR2 YYREEE (reference sequence). V was clipped by 2 bases and J by 5 bases, with 13 bases between them. The CDR3 consists of 15 residues. Here the CDR3 DNA reads TGTGCCAGCAGCTTAAGATTAGGGCAGAATGAAAAACTGTTTTTT. Encoded protein: CASSLRLGQNEKLFF.

The rearrangement uses TRBV7-3 and TRBJ1-6, with D possibly matching TRBD1 (6 bases). The germline V gene encodes CDR1 SGHTA and CDR2 FQGTGA. The CDR3 is made up of 15 amino acids. Deletions cut 4 bases from V and 6 bases from J, with 13 bases between. Here the CDR3 reads CASSSSGHPNSPLHF. The CDR3 nucleotides are TGTGCCAGCAGCTCCTCGGGACACCCTAATTCACCCCTCCACTTT.

The chain carries TRBV7-8 and TRBJ1-2; the D gene is possibly TRBD1 (6 bases). The CDR3 has 16 amino acids. Between the trimmed V and J ends, which lost 5 bases and 7 bases, there was a span of 23 bases. Germline loops: CDR1 SGHVS, CDR2 FQNEAQ. DNA of the CDR3: TGTGCCAGCAGCCCCAGTACAGGGACCTTTGATCTTGGCTACACCTTC. This translates into CASSPSTGTFDLGYTF.

The chain joins TRBV29-1 to TRBJ2-5; tentatively, D is TRBD1 (6 bases). Trimming pared 4 bases from V and 6 bases from J, leaving 12 bases between. The CDR3 is 12 residues long. Germline loops: CDR1 SQVTM, CDR2 ANQGSEA. The CDR3 protein is CSVASGEKTQYF. For the CDR3, the DNA is TGCAGCGTTGCTTCAGGGGAGAAGACCCAGTACTTC.

The chain is built from TRBV5-6 and TRBJ2-5; D uncertain. The CDR3 is 12 amino acids. Trimming took 4 bases from V and 1 from J, leaving 5 bases between them. Germline V gene data show CDR1 as SGHDT and CDR2 as YYEEEE. For the CDR3, the DNA is TGTGCCAGCAGCAAATTCCAAGAGACCCAGTACTTC. As protein: CASSKFQETQYF.

CDR3 protein: CAWSVAGGREQYF. CDR3 bases: TGTGCCTGGAGTGTAGCAGGGGGCCGCGAGCAGTACTTC. V is TRBV30 and J is TRBJ2-7; TRBD1 agrees at 8 bases. V shed 0 bases, J shed 6 bases, and the junction held 4 bases outside the gene matches. Germline loops: CDR1 GTSNPN, CDR2 SVGIG (reference sequence). The CDR3 totals 13 residues.

The chain is built from TRBV6-5 and TRBJ1-1, with 7 positions matching TRBD1. Germline V gene lookup returns CDR1 MNHEY and CDR2 SVGAGI. The ends lost 5 bases at V and 4 bases at J; junction bases unmatched: 7. This CDR3 spans 14 amino acids. CDR3 in amino acids: CASSPQAGGTEAFF. The CDR3 bases are TGTGCCAGCAGTCCCCAAGCAGGGGGCACTGAAGCTTTCTTT.